Following are 12 T cell receptor beta chains from one sample sequenced in a study of Graves' ophthalmopathy and Graves' hyperthyroidism. Amplifying from RNA transcripts, the study obtained TCR beta CDR3 regions. An initial RT-PCR round employing HTBI primers preceded a second-round multiplex PCR. Each CDR3 protein is one row after TCRdb ran MiXCR on the multiplex PCR reads. The data hold some 160,000 distinct CDR3 sequences, with approximately 40% observed a single time. The source material was peripheral blood. The source of these receptors is a man aged 25 to 45 with Graves' ophthalmopathy.

This clonotype has ten or more counts. The V gene is TRBV20-1, the J gene TRBJ2-5; 7 bases align to TRBD1. This CDR3 spans 16 amino acids. CDR1 is DFQATT, CDR2 SNEGSKA, per germline (reference sequence). J was trimmed by 5 bases and V by 5 bases; bases with no gene match: 17. As DNA, the CDR3 is TGCAGTGCTGCTGCAGTGGGCGCAGGGGGAGCCGAGACCCAGTACTTC. It specifies CSAAAVGAGGAETQYF.

The chain carries TRBV6-1 and TRBJ2-2; 7 nucleotides match TRBD1. The junction had 11 bases not matched to a gene; V was cut back by 10 bases and J by 9 bases. Germline lookup yields CDR1 MNHNS and CDR2 SASEGT. The CDR3 runs 13 residues. The CDR3, as DNA: TGTGCCACCAACAGGGGATGGGGACGGGAGCTGTTTTTT. It translates to CATNRGWGRELFF.

There are many counts of this clonotype. The chain recombines TRBV28 with TRBJ1-5; D ambiguous. V gave up 1 base and J gave up 3 bases, with 4 bases separating them. Germline V CDR1 and CDR2: MDHEN, SYDVKM. There are 13 residues in the CDR3. The CDR3 loop is CASSLFTNQPQHF. In DNA, the CDR3 is TGTGCCAGCAGTTTATTTACCAATCAGCCCCAGCATTTT.

This clonotype was picked up many times. This rearrangement joins TRBV24-1 to TRBJ2-2, with D unresolved. Germline lookup yields CDR1 KGHDR and CDR2 SFDVKD. V lost 3 bases to trimming and J lost 3 bases, with 16 bases between them. The CDR3 sequence is 17 residues long. CDR3 in amino acids: CATSDTALGKYTGELFF. The DNA of the CDR3 is TGTGCCACCAGTGATACGGCACTCGGAAAATACACCGGGGAGCTGTTTTTT.

In its sample, this clonotype was seen many times. The CDR3 nucleotides are TGTGCCAGCAGTCCACGGACAGGGGAAGGCTACACCTTC. Protein: CASSPRTGEGYTF. The V and J genes are TRBV12-3 or TRBV12-4 and TRBJ1-2; the match to TRBD1 covers 9 bases. Trimming at V came to 5 bases and at J to 8 bases, leaving 6 bases not matched to a gene. The CDR3 has 13 residues.

The J gene is TRBJ1-1, the V gene TRBV6-1, with a possible D match to TRBD1 (5 bases). The CDR3 runs 13 residues. Trimming shortened V by 7 bases and J by 8 bases, and 17 bases separated the two germline ends. Germline loops: CDR1 MNHNS, CDR2 SASEGT. DNA for the CDR3: TGTGCCAGCACCGACGGGGGGACGGGGGAAGCTTTCTTT. This translates into CASTDGGTGEAFF.

This clonotype was found many times. CDR3 bases: TGTGCCAGCAGCCCTGGGACAGCGACCTACGAGCAGTACTTC. Residues: CASSPGTATYEQYF. The genes are TRBV3-1 and TRBJ2-7, with 7 bases matching TRBD1. Germline CDR1 is LGHDT and CDR2 is YNNKEL (reference sequence). CDR3 length: 14 residues. Trimming cost V 4 bases and J 2 bases; bases outside gene matches: 5.

There are many counts of this clonotype. The V call is TRBV10-3, the J call TRBJ2-7; 7 nucleotides match TRBD1. The CDR3 is 14 amino acids. The junction had 12 bases not matched to a gene; V was cut back by 10 bases and J by 3 bases. CDR1 and CDR2 (germline): ENHRY, SYGVKD. CDR3 nucleotide sequence: TGTGCCACGGAAAATAGACAGGGATTCTACGAGCAGTACTTC. Amino acids: CATENRQGFYEQYF.

This clonotype was picked up many times. The rearrangement joins TRBV6-5 to TRBJ1-6; D call uncertain. The V and J ends lost 0 bases and 10 bases respectively, with 7 bases between them. Per germline, CDR1 MNHEY and CDR2 SVGAGI. CDR3 length: 13 residues. For the CDR3, the DNA is TGTGCCAGCAGTTACTCGCTGGACTCACCCCTCCACTTT. This translates into CASSYSLDSPLHF.

In its sample, this clonotype was seen many times. The V and J genes are TRBV20-1 and TRBJ1-1; no clear D. Germline V gene sequence: CDR1 DFQATT, CDR2 SNEGSKA (reference sequence). The CDR3 consists of 12 residues. V lost 1 base to trimming and J lost 3 bases, with 6 bases between them. The CDR3 DNA reads TGCAGTGCTAGAGTAAGGGACACTGAAGCTTTCTTT. This gives the protein CSARVRDTEAFF.

Ten or more counts support this clonotype. The chain joins TRBV27 to TRBJ1-1; the D gene is possibly TRBD1 (6 bases). Trimming removed 1 base from V and 7 bases from J, with 10 bases in between. Germline lookup yields CDR1 MNHEY and CDR2 SMNVEV (reference sequence). CDR3 length equals 13 residues. CDR3 bases: TGTGCCAGCAGTTTATTTGGGGGGCTTGAAGCTTTCTTT. Translating it yields CASSLFGGLEAFF.

This clonotype was counted only a few times. This chain links TRBV20-1 with TRBJ2-4, with TRBD2 matching over 12 bases. There are 16 residues in the CDR3. V shed 1 base, J shed 3 bases, and the junction held 4 bases outside the gene matches. Germline CDR1 is DFQATT and CDR2 is SNEGSKA (reference sequence). As DNA, the CDR3 is TGCAGTGCTAGAGGGACTAGCGGGAAGAACAAAAACATTCAGTACTTC. This encodes CSARGTSGKNKNIQYF.